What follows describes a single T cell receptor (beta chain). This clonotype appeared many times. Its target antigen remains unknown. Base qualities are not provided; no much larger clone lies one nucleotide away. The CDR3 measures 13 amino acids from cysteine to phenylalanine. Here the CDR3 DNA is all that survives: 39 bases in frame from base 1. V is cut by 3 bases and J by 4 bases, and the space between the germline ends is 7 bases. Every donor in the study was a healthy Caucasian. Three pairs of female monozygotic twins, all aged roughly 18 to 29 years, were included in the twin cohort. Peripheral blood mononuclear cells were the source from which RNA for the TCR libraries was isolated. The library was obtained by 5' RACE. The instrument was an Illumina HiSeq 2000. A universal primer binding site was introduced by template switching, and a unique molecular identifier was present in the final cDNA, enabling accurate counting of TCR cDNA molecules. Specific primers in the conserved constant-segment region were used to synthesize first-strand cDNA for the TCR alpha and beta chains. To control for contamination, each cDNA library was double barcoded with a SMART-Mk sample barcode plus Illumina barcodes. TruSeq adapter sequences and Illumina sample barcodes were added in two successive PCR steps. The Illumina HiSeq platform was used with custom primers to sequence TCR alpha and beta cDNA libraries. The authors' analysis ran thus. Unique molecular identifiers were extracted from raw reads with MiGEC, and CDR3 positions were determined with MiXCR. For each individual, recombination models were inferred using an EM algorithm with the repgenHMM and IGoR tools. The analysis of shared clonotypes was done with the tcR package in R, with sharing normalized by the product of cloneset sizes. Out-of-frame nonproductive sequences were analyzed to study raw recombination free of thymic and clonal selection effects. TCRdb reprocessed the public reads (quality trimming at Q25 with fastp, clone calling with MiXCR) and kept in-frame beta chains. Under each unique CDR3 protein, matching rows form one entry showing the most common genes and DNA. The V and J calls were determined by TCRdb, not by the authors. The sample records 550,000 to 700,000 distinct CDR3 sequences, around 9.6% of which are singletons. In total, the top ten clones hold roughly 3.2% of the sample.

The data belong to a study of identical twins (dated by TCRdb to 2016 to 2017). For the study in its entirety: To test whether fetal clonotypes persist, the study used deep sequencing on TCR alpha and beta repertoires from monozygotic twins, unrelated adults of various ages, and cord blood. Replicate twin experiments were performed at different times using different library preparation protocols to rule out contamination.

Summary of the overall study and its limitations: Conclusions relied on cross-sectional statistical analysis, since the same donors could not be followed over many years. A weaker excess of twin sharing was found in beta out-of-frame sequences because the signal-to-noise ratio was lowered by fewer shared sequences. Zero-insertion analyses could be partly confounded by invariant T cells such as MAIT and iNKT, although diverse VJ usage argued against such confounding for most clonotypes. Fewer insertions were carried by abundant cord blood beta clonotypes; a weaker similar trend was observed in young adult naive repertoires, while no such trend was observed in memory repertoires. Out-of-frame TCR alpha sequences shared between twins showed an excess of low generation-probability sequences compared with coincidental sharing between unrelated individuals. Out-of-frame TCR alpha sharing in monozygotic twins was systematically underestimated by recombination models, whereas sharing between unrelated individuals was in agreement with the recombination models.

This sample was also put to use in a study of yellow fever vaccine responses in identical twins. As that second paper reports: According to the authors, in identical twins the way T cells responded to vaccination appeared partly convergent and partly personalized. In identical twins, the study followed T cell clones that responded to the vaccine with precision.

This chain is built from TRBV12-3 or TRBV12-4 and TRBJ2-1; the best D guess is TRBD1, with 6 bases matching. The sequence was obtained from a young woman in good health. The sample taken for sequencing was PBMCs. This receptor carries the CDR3 CASSFQGYNEQFF. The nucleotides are TGTGCCAGCAGTTTCCAGGGGTACAATGAGCAGTTCTTC.